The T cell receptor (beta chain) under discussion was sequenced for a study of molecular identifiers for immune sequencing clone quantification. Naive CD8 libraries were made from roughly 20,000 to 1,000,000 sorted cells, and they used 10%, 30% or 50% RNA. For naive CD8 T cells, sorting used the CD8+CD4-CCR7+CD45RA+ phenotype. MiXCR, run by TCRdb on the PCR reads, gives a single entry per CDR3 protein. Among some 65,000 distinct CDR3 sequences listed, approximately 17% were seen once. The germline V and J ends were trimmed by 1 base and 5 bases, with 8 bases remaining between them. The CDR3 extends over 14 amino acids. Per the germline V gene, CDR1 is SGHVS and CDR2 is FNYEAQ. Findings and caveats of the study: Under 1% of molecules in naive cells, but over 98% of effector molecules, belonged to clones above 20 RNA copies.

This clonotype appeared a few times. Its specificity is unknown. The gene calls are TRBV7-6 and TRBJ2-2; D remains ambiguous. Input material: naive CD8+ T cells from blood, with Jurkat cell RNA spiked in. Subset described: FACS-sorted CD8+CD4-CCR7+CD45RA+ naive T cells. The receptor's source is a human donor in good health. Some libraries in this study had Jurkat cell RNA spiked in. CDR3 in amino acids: CASSLELGTGELFF. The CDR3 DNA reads TGTGCCAGCAGCTTAGAACTCGGGACCGGGGAGCTGTTTTTT.